Following are 27 T cell receptor beta chains from one sample sequenced in a study of graft-versus-host responses after intestinal transplantation. Method: immunoSEQ multiplex PCR; TCRdb's copy keeps in-frame clones and lacks some. The sample yields over 100,000 clones, around nine tenths seen once. These receptors lack a known antigen. The sample in question was unstimulated CD4+ T cells sorted from spleen or lymph node cells, obtained before transplant. These receptor sequences come from a human donor who was the organ donor for an intestinal transplant.

V and J are TRBV5-6 and TRBJ2-5; 7 nucleotides agree with TRBD2. Germline V gene data show CDR1 as SGHDT and CDR2 as YYEEEE. V was clipped by 0 bases and J by 1 base; unmatched bases: 3. The CDR3 runs to 15 residues. DNA of the CDR3: TGTGCCAGCAGCTTGGTGGGAGGGTTCCAAGAGACCCAGTACTTC. This codes for CASSLVGGFQETQYF.

CDR3 residues: CASSERTGIKSDTQYF. The CDR3 DNA reads as TGTGCCAGCAGTGAAAGGACAGGGATAAAATCAGATACGCAGTATTTT. The rearrangement joins TRBV2 to TRBJ2-3; TRBD1 matches 8 bases. The CDR3 runs 16 residues. CDR1 and CDR2 (germline): SNHLY, FYNNEI. The junction had 8 bases not matched to a gene; V was cut back by 2 bases and J by 4 bases.

The V and J genes are TRBV11-2 and TRBJ1-4; possibly TRBD1 for D (5 bases). The CDR3 loop spans 15 amino acids. Deletions cut 5 bases from V and 6 bases from J, with 16 bases between. The germline V gene has CDR1 SGHAT and CDR2 FQNNGV. The CDR3 sequence: CASSLSARAYEKLFF. In nucleotides, the CDR3 is TGTGCCAGCAGCCTCTCGGCCAGGGCGTATGAAAAACTGTTTTTT.

The gene calls are TRBV9 and TRBJ2-3; 15 positions match TRBD2. The germline CDR1 and CDR2 sequences are SGDLS and YYNGEE. The CDR3 spans 16 residues. V dropped 4 bases and J dropped 10; count of bases not matched to a gene: 10. The CDR3 region has the DNA TGTGCCAGCAGCCCCCAAGGACTAGCGGGAGGGCTTTCGCAGTATTTT. Its translation is CASSPQGLAGGLSQYF.

The chain combines TRBV20-1 with TRBJ2-3; TRBD1 is a possible D gene (5 bases). The CDR3 is made up of 10 amino acids. The V end lost 7 bases, the J end lost 6 bases, and 8 bases lay between the germline ends. Germline V gene data show CDR1 as DFQATT and CDR2 as SNEGSKA (reference sequence). The CDR3 sequence is CSGDSDTQYF. The CDR3 DNA is TGCAGTGGAGACAGCGATACGCAGTATTTT.

This clone was picked up a small number of times. The chain employs TRBV2 and TRBJ2-7, with 7 bases identical to TRBD1. CDR3 length equals 14 residues. Germline CDR1 SNHLY, CDR2 FYNNEI. V shed 7 bases and J 12 bases; nucleotides not matched to a gene: 18. CDR3 bases: TGTGCCAGCATTCCCGACAGGGCCGTTGAAGTTGTGTACTTC. The encoded protein is CASIPDRAVEVVYF.

The chain combines TRBV7-2 with TRBJ2-7; 7 bases map to TRBD1. Per germline, CDR1 SGHTA and CDR2 FQGNSA. The V segment lost 4 bases and the J segment 3 bases; nucleotides outside the gene matches: 6. The CDR3 is 14 residues long. The CDR3 nucleotides are TGTGCCAGCAGCTCGCCGGGACAGCACTACGAGCAGTACTTC. Its protein is CASSSPGQHYEQYF.

This rearrangement joins TRBV6-1 to TRBJ2-3; TRBD2 matches at 7 bases. Germline V lookup: CDR1 MNHNS, CDR2 SASEGT. This CDR3 contains 16 residues. Unmatched junction bases numbered 9, after V lost 0 bases and J lost 6 bases. The CDR3 region has the DNA TGTGCCAGCAGTGAAGCTCTTCTAGCGGTTGGGGATACGCAGTATTTT. As protein: CASSEALLAVGDTQYF.

The chain has TRBV7-2 and TRBJ2-2; TRBD2 might be the D (5 bases). CDR1 is SGHTA, CDR2 FQGNSA, per germline. CDR3 length equals 15 residues. Trimming shortened V by 5 bases and J by 7 bases, and 17 bases separated the two germline ends. This chain's CDR3 is CASSQIRGIGGELFF. The CDR3 DNA sequence: TGTGCCAGCAGCCAGATACGGGGAATTGGCGGGGAGCTGTTTTTT.

The rearrangement joins TRBV5-1 to TRBJ2-5, with a weak D call TRBD1 (5 bases). Deletions cut 4 bases from V and 2 bases from J, with 18 bases between. CDR1 and CDR2 (germline): SGHRS, YFSETQ. The CDR3 is made up of 16 amino acids. CDR3 in amino acids: CASSMGNWGEQETQYF. The CDR3 coding sequence is TGCGCCAGCAGCATGGGGAATTGGGGCGAGCAAGAGACCCAGTACTTC.

This chain connects TRBV2 to TRBJ2-5; TRBD2 agrees at 11 bases. There are 17 residues in the CDR3. Germline CDR1 and CDR2: SNHLY and FYNNEI. Trimming cost V 3 bases and J 3 bases; bases outside gene matches: 9. The CDR3: CASSERTSGRVEETQYF. As DNA, the CDR3 is TGTGCCAGCAGTGAGCGTACTAGCGGGAGAGTTGAAGAGACCCAGTACTTC.

The genes are TRBV19 and TRBJ2-7; 8 positions agree with TRBD2. The CDR3 spans 14 residues. J gave up 0 bases and V 4 bases, and 2 bases lay outside the gene matches. Germline loops: CDR1 LNHDA, CDR2 SQIVND (reference sequence). Here the CDR3 DNA reads TGTGCCAGTAGTAGGACTAGCAGCTCCTACGAGCAGTACTTC. Protein product: CASSRTSSSYEQYF.

Points on this clone: Within the sample, other DNA sequences also encode this same CDR3. CDR3 amino acids: CASSVTGSGNTIYF. CDR3 sequence (DNA): TGTGCCAGCAGTGTTACAGGCTCAGGAAACACCATATATTTT. The V call is TRBV6-1, the J call TRBJ1-3; possible D gene TRBD1, 5 bases. Deletions cut 4 bases from V and 4 bases from J, with 11 bases between. CDR3 size: 14 residues. The germline V gene encodes CDR1 MNHNS and CDR2 SASEGT.

V gene TRBV6-1 combines with J gene TRBJ1-5; D is possibly TRBD1 (6 bases). V was pared by 3 bases and J by 4 bases, with 13 bases between. The CDR3 runs 15 residues. Germline CDR1 is MNHNS and CDR2 is SASEGT. CDR3: CASSETRGANQPQHF. DNA of the CDR3: TGTGCCAGCAGTGAGACGAGGGGGGCAAATCAGCCCCAGCATTTT.

This clone appeared a single time. As DNA, the CDR3 is TGTGCCAGCAGCTTAGCGCTTAACACTGAAGCTTTCTTT. It is translated as CASSLALNTEAFF. This chain connects TRBV7-8 to TRBJ1-1, with no clear D. Trimming shortened V by 0 bases and J by 2 bases, and 4 bases separated the two germline ends. Germline CDR1 SGHVS, CDR2 FQNEAQ. This CDR3 has 13 amino acids. Combining the CDR3 with reference TRBV7-8 and TRBJ1-1 gives the whole variable domain GAGVSQSPRYKVAKRGQDVALRCDPISGHVSLFWYQQALGQGPEFLTYFQNEAQLDKSGLPSDRFFAERPEGSVSTLKIQRTQQEDSAVYLCASSLALNTEAFFGQGTRLTVV.

V and J are TRBV5-1 and TRBJ2-1; D is unresolved. The V end was cut by 2 bases, the J end by 5 bases, with 17 bases between. CDR3 size: 16 residues. The germline V gene encodes CDR1 SGHRS and CDR2 YFSETQ. The chain's CDR3 is CASSFKWVDGDNEQFF. In DNA, the CDR3 is TGCGCCAGCAGCTTCAAATGGGTCGACGGAGACAATGAGCAGTTCTTC. Together with reference TRBV5-1 and TRBJ2-1, the CDR3 gives the full variable domain: KAGVTQTPRYLIKTRGQQVTLSCSPISGHRSVSWYQQTPGQGLQFLFEYFSETQRNKGNFPGRFSGRQFSNSRSEMNVSTLELGDSALYLCASSFKWVDGDNEQFFGPGTRLTVL.

The gene calls are TRBV6-5 and TRBJ1-1; maybe TRBD1 (6 bases). Germline assignment: CDR1 MNHEY and CDR2 SVGAGI. V was cut by 3 bases and J by 1 base, with 9 bases left in between. This CDR3 comprises 14 residues. As DNA, the CDR3 is TGTGCCAGCAGTTATGGGGGGCCGAACACTGAAGCTTTCTTT. Amino acid sequence: CASSYGGPNTEAFF.

The CDR3 DNA is TGTGCCAGCAGCTTGGCAGGGCTCACCTACAATGAGCAGTTCTTC. Residues: CASSLAGLTYNEQFF. This chain uses TRBV5-6 with TRBJ2-1; possible D gene TRBD1, 5 bases. This CDR3 is built from 15 residues. CDR1 SGHDT and CDR2 YYEEEE come from the germline V gene. V lost 0 bases to trimming and J lost 2 bases, with 9 bases between them.

The chain is built from TRBV28 and TRBJ1-6, with D tentatively TRBD1 (6 bases). Germline loops: CDR1 MDHEN, CDR2 SYDVKM. This CDR3 spans 14 amino acids. V lost 6 bases and J 3 bases, leaving 9 bases between the germline ends. CDR3 coding DNA: TGTGCCAGCAGCCGGACAGTCTATAATTCACCCCTCCACTTT. It codes for CASSRTVYNSPLHF.

This chain connects TRBV14 to TRBJ2-6; possibly TRBD2 for D (5 bases). The germline V gene has CDR1 SGHDN and CDR2 FVKESK. Between the trimmed V and J ends, which lost 5 bases and 0 bases, there was a span of 11 bases. This CDR3 comprises 16 residues. This chain's CDR3 is CASSARRDSGANVLTF. The CDR3 nucleotides are TGTGCCAGCAGCGCACGACGGGACTCTGGGGCCAACGTCCTGACTTTC.

The rearrangement links TRBV5-1 to TRBJ2-1, with D possibly being TRBD1 or TRBD2 (5 bases each). CDR1 and CDR2 from the germline V gene are SGHRS and YFSETQ. The CDR3 totals 13 residues. V lost 3 bases and J lost 11, with 15 bases in between. The CDR3 nucleotides read TGCGCCAGCAGCTGGGAACCCGGGACGCAGCAGTTCTTC. Translation: CASSWEPGTQQFF.

The chain employs TRBV2 and TRBJ1-2, with unresolved D. The V and J ends lost 6 bases and 0 bases respectively, with 14 bases between them. The CDR3 contains 15 residues. Germline CDR1 reads SNHLY; CDR2 reads FYNNEI. CDR3 region: CASRIEAGANYGYTF. The CDR3 DNA reads TGTGCCAGCAGGATTGAAGCAGGAGCTAACTATGGCTACACCTTC.

The V and J genes are TRBV7-9 and TRBJ2-7; D remains unclear. The length of the CDR3 is 16 residues. The V and J ends lost 3 bases and 4 bases respectively, with 19 bases between them. Germline V gene lookup returns CDR1 SEHNR and CDR2 FQNEAQ (reference sequence). This chain's CDR3 is CASSFNGPPFSYEQYF. CDR3 coding DNA: TGTGCCAGCAGCTTCAACGGACCTCCCTTTTCGTACGAGCAGTACTTC.

V gene TRBV5-1 combines with J gene TRBJ2-3, with TRBD1 matching 7 bases. The CDR3 consists of 15 residues. Germline loops: CDR1 SGHRS, CDR2 YFSETQ. Germline trimming cut 2 bases from V and 0 bases from J; bases unmatched to any gene: 3. CDR3 coding DNA: TGCGCCAGCAGCTTCGACAGGGCGAGCACAGATACGCAGTATTTT. Translation: CASSFDRASTDTQYF.

This clone was recorded once. The chain recombines TRBV19 with TRBJ1-5, with D tentatively TRBD1 (6 bases). This CDR3 spans 15 amino acids. The V gene lost 0 bases and the J gene lost 6 bases, with 12 bases spanning the gap. Germline V CDR1 and CDR2: LNHDA, SQIVND (reference sequence). For the CDR3, the DNA is TGTGCCAGTAGTATAGATCGGGGGGGCGGTCAGCCCCAGCATTTT. Encoded protein: CASSIDRGGGQPQHF.

The chain uses TRBV7-2 and TRBJ1-2; D remains ambiguous. The length of the CDR3 is 11 residues. V shed 5 bases and J shed 5 bases, with 6 bases lying between them. Germline V gene lookup returns CDR1 SGHTA and CDR2 FQGNSA. For the CDR3, the DNA is TGTGCCAGCAGCCCTAGGTATGGCTACACCTTC. This codes for CASSPRYGYTF.

The chain is built from TRBV19 and TRBJ2-4; no definite D call. Per the germline V gene, CDR1 is LNHDA and CDR2 is SQIVND (reference sequence). CDR3 size: 10 residues. V shed 3 bases and J shed 8 bases, with 2 bases lying between them. CDR3 DNA: TGTGCCAGTAGTATTTACATTCAGTACTTC. Encoded protein: CASSIYIQYF.